The 8 T cell receptor beta chains given below trace back to one sample, sequenced in a study of identical twins. TCRdb fed the 5' RACE reads into MiXCR, producing one record per CDR3 protein. The sample contains hundreds of thousands of distinct CDR3 sequences, over 8.5% of which appear only once. In addition, the sample was reused for a study of yellow fever vaccine responses in identical twins.

Sequences were obtained from PBMCs. All receptors derive from a woman between 18 and 29 years old in good health.

This chain joins TRBV12-3 or TRBV12-4 and TRBJ1-2; TRBD1 aligns across 7 bases. The length of the CDR3 is 14 residues. The trim removed 6 bases at V and 4 bases at J, leaving 8 bases unmatched. CDR3 protein: CASRETGRTYGYTF. In nucleotides, the CDR3 is TGTGCCAGCAGGGAGACAGGGCGGACCTATGGCTACACCTTC.

The J gene is TRBJ2-3, the V gene TRBV10-3; 9 bases are shared with TRBD1. Germline V gives CDR1 ENHRY, CDR2 SYGVKD. V lost 8 bases, J lost 6 bases, and 9 bases stayed unmatched. The CDR3 length is 14 residues. CDR3 protein: CAIGGTGSMDTQYF. The CDR3 nucleotides are TGTGCCATCGGCGGGACAGGGTCTATGGATACGCAGTATTTT.

J is TRBJ2-1 and V is TRBV12-3 or TRBV12-4; D call uncertain. CDR3 length: 13 residues. V lost 5 bases, J lost 7 bases, and 12 bases lay in between. This CDR3 is CASSLREGNEQFF. The CDR3 nucleotides are TGTGCCAGCAGTCTACGTGAAGGGAATGAGCAGTTCTTC.

The table lists this clonotype with many counts. CDR3 sequence: CASTPTGGWLAGGGEQFF. For the CDR3, the DNA is TGCGCCAGCACCCCGACAGGGGGCTGGCTAGCGGGAGGGGGTGAGCAGTTCTTC. This chain connects TRBV4-3 to TRBJ2-1, with 12 bases matching TRBD2. Germline V gene lookup returns CDR1 LGHNA and CDR2 YSLEER. Unmatched junction bases numbered 19, after V lost 7 bases and J lost 9 bases. The CDR3 spans 18 residues.

This clonotype was counted at least ten times. V gene TRBV5-1 combines with J gene TRBJ2-1; 11 nucleotides match TRBD2. This CDR3 has 15 residues. V lost 4 bases and J lost 7; bases outside the gene matches: 7. Germline values: CDR1 SGHRS, CDR2 YFSETQ. The CDR3 bases are TGCGCCAGCAGCGGGCTAGCGGGGGGCCTAAATGAGCAGTTCTTC. This gives the protein CASSGLAGGLNEQFF.

The chain has TRBV20-1 and TRBJ1-1; unclear D gene. Trimming removed 4 bases from V and 3 bases from J, with 18 bases in between. Germline CDR1 reads DFQATT; CDR2 reads SNEGSKA (reference sequence). The CDR3 is 15 amino acids. The CDR3 protein is CSANALGRAHTEAFF. Here the CDR3 DNA reads TGCAGTGCTAACGCCCTTGGAAGGGCGCACACTGAAGCTTTCTTT.

V usage is TRBV4-2 and J usage is TRBJ2-2; possibly TRBD1 for D (5 bases). Trimming pared 0 bases from V and 3 bases from J, leaving 8 bases between. Germline V gives CDR1 LGHNA, CDR2 YNFKEQ. The CDR3 has 15 amino acids. CDR3 coding DNA: TGTGCCAGCAGCCAAGACGGCAGGGACACCGGGGAGCTGTTTTTT. Translated, it gives CASSQDGRDTGELFF.

V is TRBV29-1 and J is TRBJ2-7, with 7 nucleotides matching TRBD1. V lost 6 bases and J lost 6; bases outside the gene matches: 5. Germline loops: CDR1 SQVTM, CDR2 ANQGSEA. This CDR3 has 11 amino acids. The CDR3, as DNA: TGCAGCGTCCAACAGGGGCTCGAGCAGTACTTC. As protein: CSVQQGLEQYF.